The 9 T cell receptor beta chains below all came from one sample that was sequenced in a study of T cells after yellow fever vaccination. TCRdb analysed the 5' RACE reads with MiXCR anew, one entry per CDR3 protein. The sample lists 250,000 to 300,000 distinct CDR3 sequences, around 4.9% occurring once. The material was CD4+ T cells sorted from PBMCs, obtained on the day of the yellow fever booster vaccination. The receptors originated from a man in his late teens or twenties who received the YFV17D yellow fever vaccine.

This clonotype turned up a few times. The chain uses TRBV29-1 and TRBJ1-2; a weak D match, TRBD1 (5 bases). The germline CDR1 and CDR2 sequences are SQVTM and ANQGSEA. This CDR3 has 11 residues. Trimming shortened V by 6 bases and J by 6 bases, and 11 bases separated the two germline ends. In nucleotides, the CDR3 is TGCAGCGTCTCCGGCAGGGATGGCTACACCTTC. Protein sequence: CSVSGRDGYTF.

The genes are TRBV2 and TRBJ2-7; D remains unclear. Trimming pared 7 bases from V and 6 bases from J, leaving 19 bases between. Germline lookup yields CDR1 SNHLY and CDR2 FYNNEI. The CDR3 loop spans 14 amino acids. The CDR3 loop is CASKETNGPIEQYV. CDR3 nucleotides: TGTGCCAGCAAGGAAACCAATGGCCCCATCGAGCAGTACGTC.

The chain has TRBV12-5 and TRBJ1-1; D is uncertain. The germline gives CDR1 LGHNT, CDR2 FRNRAP. Trimming cost V 1 base and J 0 bases, with 3 bases left between them. The CDR3 has 13 amino acids. CDR3 sequence reads: CASGLDMNTEAFF. CDR3 sequence (DNA): TGTGCTAGTGGTTTGGATATGAACACTGAAGCTTTCTTT.

In this sample, this clonotype turned up many times. The chain is built from TRBV12-5 and TRBJ2-5; D is ambiguous. This CDR3 has 13 amino acids. The germline gives CDR1 LGHNT, CDR2 FRNRAP. V was clipped by 4 bases and J by 5 bases, with 11 bases between them. The CDR3 loop reads CASGSWTTETQYF. Written as DNA, the CDR3 is TGTGCTAGTGGTTCCTGGACGACGGAGACCCAGTACTTC.

This clonotype was seen more than once but under ten times. DNA of the CDR3: TGCAGTGTTGGGGACGTAGGGAACTATGGCTACACCTTC. Translation gives CSVGDVGNYGYTF. V gene TRBV20-1 combines with J gene TRBJ1-2, with D perhaps TRBD1 (5 bases). CDR1 and CDR2 (germline): DFQATT, SNEGSKA (reference sequence). This CDR3 comprises 13 residues. V shed 7 bases and J shed 2 bases, with 14 bases lying between them.

The chain's CDR3 is CASTLRSLVLQPQHF. In nucleotides, the CDR3 is TGTGCCAGCACCCTGCGGAGCCTCGTTCTTCAGCCCCAGCATTTT. V and J are TRBV28 and TRBJ1-5; D unresolved. The germline CDR1 and CDR2 sequences are MDHEN and SYDVKM. The CDR3 runs 15 residues. Trimming shortened V by 7 bases and J by 6 bases, and 19 bases separated the two germline ends.

In its sample, this clonotype was seen many times. This chain joins TRBV5-1 and TRBJ1-4; tentative D call: TRBD1 (5 bases). The CDR3 runs 16 residues. The germline V gene has CDR1 SGHRS and CDR2 YFSETQ. The ends were cut back, 0 bases at V and 0 bases at J, with 9 bases in the middle. CDR3 in DNA: TGCGCCAGCAGCTTGGACGGGGGGGCAACTAATGAAAAACTGTTTTTT. Protein product: CASSLDGGATNEKLFF.

This clonotype showed up just a few times. The chain carries TRBV20-1 and TRBJ2-5; unclear D gene. The germline V gene has CDR1 DFQATT and CDR2 SNEGSKA (reference sequence). This CDR3 is 13 amino acids long. V was shortened by 0 bases and J by 5 bases, with 10 bases between the two germline ends. In DNA, the CDR3 is TGCAGTGCTAGAGAGTCCCCCAGGGAGACCCAGTACTTC. Encoded protein: CSARESPRETQYF.

The chain carries TRBV19 and TRBJ2-2, with a weak D call TRBD1 (5 bases). Germline-derived CDR1 and CDR2 are LNHDA and SQIVND (reference sequence). The ends were cut back, 7 bases at V and 6 bases at J, with 18 bases in the middle. The CDR3 is made up of 15 amino acids. The CDR3 DNA follows: TGTGCCAGTAACACAGCAGGGCAGCCTTCCGGGGAGCTGTTTTTT. Protein: CASNTAGQPSGELFF.